Shown below are 2 T cell receptor beta chains from a single sample sequenced in a study of OX40 agonist ivuxolimab in advanced cancers. Profiled with immunoSEQ multiplex PCR; TCRdb holds only in-frame clones, not every one. Here the sample spans approximately 38,000 clones, around 83% being singletons. Sequences were derived from CD4+ or CD8+ T cells sorted from blood, sampled in a trial of the OX40 agonist ivuxolimab. The receptors were sampled from an adult with an advanced solid tumor such as melanoma, head and neck, liver or kidney cancer.

CDR3 region: CASSELFARQPNQPQHF. The CDR3 DNA sequence: TGTGCCAGCAGTGAATTATTCGCCAGACAGCCCAATCAGCCCCAGCATTTT. The chain recombines TRBV25-1 with TRBJ1-5; D might be TRBD1 (5 bases). The CDR3 spans 17 residues. CDR1 is MGHDK and CDR2 is SYGVNS in the germline V gene. V was pared by 1 base and J by 3 bases, with 16 bases between.

The CDR3 reads CASSSHSGQDGELFF. CDR3 nucleotides: TGTGCCAGCAGCTCCCACTCGGGGCAGGACGGGGAGCTGTTTTTT. The chain recombines TRBV7-9 with TRBJ2-2; D assignment may be TRBD1 or TRBD2 (5 bases each). CDR1 SEHNR and CDR2 FQNEAQ come from the germline V gene (reference sequence). The CDR3 runs to 15 residues. The germline V and J ends were trimmed by 4 bases and 7 bases, with 16 bases remaining between them.